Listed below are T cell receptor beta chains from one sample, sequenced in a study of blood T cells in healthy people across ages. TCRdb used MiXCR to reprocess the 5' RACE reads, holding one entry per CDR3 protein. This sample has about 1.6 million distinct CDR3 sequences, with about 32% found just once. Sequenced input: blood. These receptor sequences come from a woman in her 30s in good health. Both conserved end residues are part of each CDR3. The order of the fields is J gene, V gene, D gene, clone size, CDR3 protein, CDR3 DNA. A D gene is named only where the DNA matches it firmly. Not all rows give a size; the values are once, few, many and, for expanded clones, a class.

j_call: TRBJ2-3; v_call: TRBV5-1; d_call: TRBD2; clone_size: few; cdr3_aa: CASTSSGGWADTQYF; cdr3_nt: TGCGCCAGCACCTCTAGCGGGGGGTGGGCAGATACGCAGTATTTT
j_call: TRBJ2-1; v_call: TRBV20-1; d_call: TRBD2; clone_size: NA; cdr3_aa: CSASGRAVDEQFF; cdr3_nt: TGCAGTGCTAGCGGGAGGGCCGTGGATGAGCAGTTCTTC
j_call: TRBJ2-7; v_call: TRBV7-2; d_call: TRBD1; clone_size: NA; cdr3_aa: CASSQKGAGWSYEQYF; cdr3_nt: TGTGCCAGCAGCCAGAAGGGGGCGGGCTGGTCCTACGAGCAGTACTTC
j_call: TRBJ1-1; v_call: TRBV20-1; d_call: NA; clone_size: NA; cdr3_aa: CSAKGGGIGAEAFF; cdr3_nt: TGCAGTGCCAAAGGGGGGGGTATCGGGGCTGAAGCTTTCTTT
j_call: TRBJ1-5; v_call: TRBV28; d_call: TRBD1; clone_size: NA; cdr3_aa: CASSLGGQGAWQPQHF; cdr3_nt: TGTGCCAGCAGTTTAGGCGGACAGGGGGCCTGGCAGCCCCAGCATTTT
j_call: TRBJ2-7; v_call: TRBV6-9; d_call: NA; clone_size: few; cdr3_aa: CASSPPAGLHEQYF; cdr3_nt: TGTGCCAGCAGTCCCCCGGCGGGGCTCCACGAGCAGTACTTC
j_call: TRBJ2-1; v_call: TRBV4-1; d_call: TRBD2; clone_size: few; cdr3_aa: CASSQGLAGSGEQFF; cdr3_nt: TGCGCCAGCAGCCAAGGACTAGCGGGGTCAGGGGAGCAGTTCTTC
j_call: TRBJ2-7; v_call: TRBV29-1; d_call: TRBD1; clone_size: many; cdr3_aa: CSVLGGQGTSYEQYF; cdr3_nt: TGCAGCGTGCTAGGAGGACAGGGGACCTCCTACGAGCAGTACTTC
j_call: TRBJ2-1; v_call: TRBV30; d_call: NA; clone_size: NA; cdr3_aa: CACGQGETWTSDPGSYNEQFF; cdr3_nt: TGTGCCTGCGGACAGGGGGAAACTTGGACTAGCGACCCGGGCTCCTACAATGAGCAGTTCTTC
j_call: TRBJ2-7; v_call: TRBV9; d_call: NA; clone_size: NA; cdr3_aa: CASSLSPLRTEQYF; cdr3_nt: TGTGCCAGCAGCTTGAGCCCCTTGAGGACCGAGCAGTACTTC
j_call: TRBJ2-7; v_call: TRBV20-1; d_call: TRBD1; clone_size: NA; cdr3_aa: CSASPGGIYEQYF; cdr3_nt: TGCAGTGCTAGTCCAGGGGGTATTTACGAGCAGTACTTC
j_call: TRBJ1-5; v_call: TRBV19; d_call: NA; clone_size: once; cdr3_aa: CASGIDHFSNQPQHF; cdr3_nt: TGTGCCAGTGGTATAGATCACTTTTCGAATCAGCCCCAGCATTTT
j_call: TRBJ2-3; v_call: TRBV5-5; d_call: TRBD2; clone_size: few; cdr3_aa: CASSLVPSGGIRTDTQYF; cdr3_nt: TGTGCCAGCAGCTTGGTTCCCTCGGGGGGGATCCGCACAGATACGCAGTATTTT
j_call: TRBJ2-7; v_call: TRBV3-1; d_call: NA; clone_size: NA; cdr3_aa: CASSRGRGANEQYF; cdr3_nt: TGTGCCAGCAGCCGAGGAAGAGGGGCAAACGAGCAGTACTTC
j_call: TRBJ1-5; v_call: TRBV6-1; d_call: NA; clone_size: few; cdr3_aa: CASSEGVGRSNQPQHF; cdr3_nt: TGTGCCAGCAGTGAAGGGGTCGGGAGGAGCAATCAGCCCCAGCATTTT
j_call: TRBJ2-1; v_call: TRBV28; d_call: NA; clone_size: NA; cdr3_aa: CASTLRLAKNNEQFF; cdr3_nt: TGTGCCAGCACCCTGAGGCTAGCGAAAAACAATGAGCAGTTCTTC
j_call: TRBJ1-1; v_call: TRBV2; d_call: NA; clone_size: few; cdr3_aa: CASSAAGTGTEAFF; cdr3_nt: TGTGCCAGCAGTGCGGCAGGGACGGGCACTGAAGCTTTCTTT
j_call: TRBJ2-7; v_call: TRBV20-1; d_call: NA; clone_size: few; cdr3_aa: CSAWDRLAPGFSYEQYF; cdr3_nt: TGCAGTGCCTGGGACCGTCTTGCCCCTGGGTTCTCCTACGAGCAGTACTTC
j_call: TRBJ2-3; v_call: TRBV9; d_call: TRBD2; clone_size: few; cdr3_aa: CASSGLTSGSWDTQYF; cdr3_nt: TGTGCCAGCAGCGGCCTGACTAGCGGTAGTTGGGATACGCAGTATTTT
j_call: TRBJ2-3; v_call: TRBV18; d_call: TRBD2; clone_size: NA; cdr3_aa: CASSPRSTSGPSTDTQYF; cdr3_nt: TGTGCCAGCTCACCAAGGTCAACTAGCGGACCTAGCACAGATACGCAGTATTTT
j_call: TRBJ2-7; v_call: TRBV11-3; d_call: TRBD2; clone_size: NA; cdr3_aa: CASSLAPASGGPTEQYF; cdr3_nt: TGTGCCAGCAGCTTAGCCCCGGCTAGCGGGGGGCCCACTGAGCAGTACTTC
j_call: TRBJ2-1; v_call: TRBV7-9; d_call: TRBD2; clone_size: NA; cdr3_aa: CAISLGGGGYNEQFF; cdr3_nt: TGTGCCATCAGCTTGGGCGGGGGGGGATATAATGAGCAGTTCTTC
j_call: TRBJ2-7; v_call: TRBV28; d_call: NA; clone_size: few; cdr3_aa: CASSPGREYEQYF; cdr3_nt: TGTGCCAGCAGTCCCGGGCGGGAATACGAGCAGTACTTC
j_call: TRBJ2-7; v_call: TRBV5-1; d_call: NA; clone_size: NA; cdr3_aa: CASSLIAEMAYEQYF; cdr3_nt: TGCGCCAGCAGCTTGATAGCGGAGATGGCCTACGAGCAGTACTTC
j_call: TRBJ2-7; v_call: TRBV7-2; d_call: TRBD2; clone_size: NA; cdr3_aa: CASSSRGGMYEQYF; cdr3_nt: TGTGCCAGCAGCTCGCGGGGGGGGATGTACGAGCAGTACTTC
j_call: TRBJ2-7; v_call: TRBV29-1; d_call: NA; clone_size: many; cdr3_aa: CSVEDRTVGIQYF; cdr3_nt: TGCAGCGTTGAAGATAGGACGGTGGGGATACAGTACTTC
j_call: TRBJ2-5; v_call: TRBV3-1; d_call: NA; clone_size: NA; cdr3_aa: CASSQTSSYNEQYF; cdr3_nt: TGTGCCAGCAGCCAAACTTCCTCCTACAATGAGCAGTACTTC
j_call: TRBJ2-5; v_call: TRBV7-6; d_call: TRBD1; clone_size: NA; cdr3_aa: CASRLRTGGLETQYF; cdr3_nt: TGTGCCAGCAGACTTCGGACAGGAGGTCTGGAGACCCAGTACTTC
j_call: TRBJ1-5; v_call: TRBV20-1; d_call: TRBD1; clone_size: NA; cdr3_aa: CSAKGASNQPQHF; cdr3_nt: TGCAGTGCCAAGGGGGCAAGCAATCAGCCCCAGCATTTT
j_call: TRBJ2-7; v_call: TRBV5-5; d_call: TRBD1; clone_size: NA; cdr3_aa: CASSLGQGTEAQYF; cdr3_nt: TGTGCCAGCAGCTTGGGGCAGGGGACAGAGGCCCAGTACTTC
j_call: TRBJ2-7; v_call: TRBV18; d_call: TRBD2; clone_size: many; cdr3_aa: CASSPNPTSTKVNEQYF; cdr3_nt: TGTGCCAGCTCACCCAACCCGACTAGCACGAAAGTTAACGAGCAGTACTTC
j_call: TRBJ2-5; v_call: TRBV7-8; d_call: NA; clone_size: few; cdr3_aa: CASSLVPADETQYF; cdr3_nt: TGTGCCAGCAGCTTAGTTCCCGCCGACGAGACCCAGTACTTC
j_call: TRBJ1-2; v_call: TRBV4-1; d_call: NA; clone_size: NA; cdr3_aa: CASSQDSPGRNDYTF; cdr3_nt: TGCGCCAGCAGCCAAGATTCTCCGGGCAGGAATGACTACACCTTC
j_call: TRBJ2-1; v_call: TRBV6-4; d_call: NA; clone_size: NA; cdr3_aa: CASSDSMLDEQFF; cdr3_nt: TGTGCCAGCAGTGACTCGATGTTAGATGAGCAGTTCTTC
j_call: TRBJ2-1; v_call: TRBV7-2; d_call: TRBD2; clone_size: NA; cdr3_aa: CASSQPRGGYDNEQFF; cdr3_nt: TGTGCCAGCAGCCAGCCGCGGGGGGGCTACGACAATGAGCAGTTCTTC
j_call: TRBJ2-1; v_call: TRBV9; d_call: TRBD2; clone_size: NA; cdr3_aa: CASSGGLGEYNEQFF; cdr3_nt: TGTGCCAGCAGCGGGGGACTAGGGGAATACAATGAGCAGTTCTTC
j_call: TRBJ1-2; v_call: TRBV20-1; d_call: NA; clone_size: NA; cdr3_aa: CSAYRGRHRRDGYTF; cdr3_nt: TGCAGTGCTTACAGAGGCCGCCATCGCCGAGATGGCTACACCTTC
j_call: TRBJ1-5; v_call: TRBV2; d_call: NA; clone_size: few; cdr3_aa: CASGELYSNQPQHF; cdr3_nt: TGTGCCAGCGGGGAGCTTTATAGCAATCAGCCCCAGCATTTT
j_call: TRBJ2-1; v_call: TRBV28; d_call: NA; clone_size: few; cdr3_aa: CASSFPPTENNEQFF; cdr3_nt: TGTGCCAGCAGTTTCCCCCCAACAGAGAACAATGAGCAGTTCTTC
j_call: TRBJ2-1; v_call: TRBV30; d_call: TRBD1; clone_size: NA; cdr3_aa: CAWSPGQGGFDEQFF; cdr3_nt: TGTGCCTGGAGCCCGGGACAGGGGGGGTTCGATGAGCAGTTCTTC